This TCR beta chain stems from a study of blood T cells in healthy people across ages. This CDR3 spans 18 amino acids. V was clipped by 5 bases and J by 8 bases; unmatched bases: 18. CDR1 and CDR2 from the germline V gene are MGHDK and SYGVNS. Healthy individuals of Caucasian origin from Russia, aged roughly 6 to 90, served as donors. Each donor supplied around 10 milliliters of peripheral blood. The total RNA that was extracted per sample amounted to at least 6 micrograms. Primers used in a second PCR of roughly 7 to 12 cycles were a sample-barcoded 5' primer and a J-beta primer mix. Each single sample gave us at least 2.5 million CDR3-containing paired-end reads. MiXCR was run by TCRdb on the 5' RACE reads, yielding one entry per CDR3 protein. This sample has 600,000 to 650,000 distinct CDR3 sequences; under 70% occur once, and the top ten carry 30% to 40%.

This TCR derives from a man in his fifties or sixties in good health. Sequenced: blood. The chain employs TRBV25-1 and TRBJ1-4; TRBD1 aligns across 9 bases. The CDR3 DNA sequence: TGTGCCAGCAGTCGAACTGGCCTCAGGGGACAGGGCACGGAAAAACTGTTTTTT. Translated: CASSRTGLRGQGTEKLFF. The variable domain in full, with the rest retrieved from reference TRBV25-1 and TRBJ1-4, is EADIYQTPRYLVIGTGKKITLECSQTMGHDKMYWYQQDPGMELHLIHYSYGVNSTEKGDLSSESTVSRIRTEHFPLTLESARPSHTSQYLCASSRTGLRGQGTEKLFFGSGTQLSVL.